The T cell receptor (beta chain) under discussion was sequenced for a study of T cells after yellow fever vaccination. This clonotype was seen many times. MiXCR was run by TCRdb on the 5' RACE reads, yielding one entry per CDR3 protein. Of tens of thousands of distinct CDR3 sequences in the sample, 6.5% to 9% were seen once. Trimming removed 5 bases from V and 5 bases from J; junction bases left unmatched: 5. The CDR3 covers 15 residues. CDR1 is SGHVS, CDR2 FNYEAQ, per germline. This chain links TRBV7-6 with TRBJ2-1, with TRBD2 identical over 11 bases. Source: CD8+ T cells sorted from PBMCs, taken 15 days after the yellow fever booster vaccination. This clonotype originated in a man aged 30-40 years who received the YFV17D yellow fever vaccine. The CDR3, as DNA: TGTGCCAGCAGCCTCATAGCGGGAGGGAACAATGAGCAGTTCTTC. It translates to CASSLIAGGNNEQFF.